This T cell receptor (beta chain) was sequenced in a study of T-cell memory formation after mild COVID-19. On the study more broadly: The TCR clusters were mostly specific to one donor. Study-wide points: Researchers found some responding clones in pre-infection memory, a sign that cross-reactive memory joined. Second-wave clones with a day 37 peak had unconfirmed SARS-CoV-2 specificity.

As to this clonotype: Its antigen is not known.

The CDR3 has 18 residues. CDR1 is MNHEY and CDR2 is SVGAGI in the germline V gene. Trimming took 3 bases from V and 0 from J; bases not matched to a gene: 6. Using constant-segment primers, 5'RACE produced TCR alpha and TCR beta cDNA libraries carrying sample barcodes and UMIs. TCRdb reanalysed the 5' RACE reads using MiXCR and keeps one entry per CDR3 protein. The profile shows some 190,000 distinct CDR3 sequences, 16% of them singletons. The clonotype originates from an adult woman who had mild COVID-19 (a few samples of this study predate the infection). Cell type and time point are not known. J is TRBJ2-6 and V is TRBV6-5; TRBD1 aligns across 9 bases. The specimen was PBMCs or a T cell subset sorted from them (not recorded which). The CDR3 loop is CASSYWGQGLSGANVLTF. The CDR3, as DNA: TGTGCCAGCAGTTATTGGGGACAGGGCCTCTCTGGGGCCAACGTCCTGACTTTC.